This TCR beta chain originates from a study of T cells in Graves' hyperthyroidism and ophthalmopathy. Amplified TCR beta CDR3 regions derived from RNA transcripts. Primed by the HTBI set, a first-round RT-PCR was run on the TCR CDR3. In TCRdb, the multiplex PCR reads were re-called with MiXCR into one record per CDR3 protein. The sample carries approximately 620,000 distinct CDR3 sequences, 16% recorded once. The CDR3 has 15 residues. Trimming stripped 8 bases from V and 0 bases from J, with 17 bases between. From germline, CDR1 is DFQATT and CDR2 SNEGSKA (reference sequence). General observations from the study: Ophthalmopathy cases were set apart from stable hyperthyroidism by a 13 V-J model. Blood also carried most thyroid clonotypes expanded above 0.001.

The sample holds many counts of this clonotype. The target antigen is unknown. The chain employs TRBV20-1 and TRBJ2-1; D is possibly TRBD1 or TRBD2 (5 bases each). Sequenced: blood. This receptor was obtained from a woman aged 35 to 49 with Graves' ophthalmopathy. The CDR3 loop is CSTGTPHSSYNEQFF. For the CDR3, the DNA is TGCAGTACCGGGACGCCTCACAGCTCCTACAATGAGCAGTTCTTC.